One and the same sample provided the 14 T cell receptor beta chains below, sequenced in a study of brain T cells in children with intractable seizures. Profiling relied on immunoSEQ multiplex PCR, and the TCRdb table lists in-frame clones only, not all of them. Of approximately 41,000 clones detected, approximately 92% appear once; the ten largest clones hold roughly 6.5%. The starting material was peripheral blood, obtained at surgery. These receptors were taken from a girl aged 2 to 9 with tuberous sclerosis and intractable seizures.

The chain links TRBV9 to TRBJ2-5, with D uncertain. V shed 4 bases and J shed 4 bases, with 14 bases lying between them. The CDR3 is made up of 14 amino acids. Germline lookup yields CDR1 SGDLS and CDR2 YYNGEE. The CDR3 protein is CASSPEHSGETQYF. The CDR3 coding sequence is TGTGCCAGCAGCCCCGAACATTCCGGAGAGACCCAGTACTTC.

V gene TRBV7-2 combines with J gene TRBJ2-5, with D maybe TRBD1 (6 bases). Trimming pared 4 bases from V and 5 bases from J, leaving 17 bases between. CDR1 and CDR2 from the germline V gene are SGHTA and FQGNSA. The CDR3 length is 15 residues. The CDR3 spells CASSWGPGAGETQYF. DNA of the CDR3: TGTGCCAGCAGCTGGGGGCCAGGGGCCGGGGAGACCCAGTACTTC.

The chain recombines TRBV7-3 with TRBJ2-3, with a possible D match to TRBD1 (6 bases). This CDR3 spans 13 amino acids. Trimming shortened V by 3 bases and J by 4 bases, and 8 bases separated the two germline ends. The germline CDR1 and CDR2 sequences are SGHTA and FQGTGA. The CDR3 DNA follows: TGTGCCAGCAGCTTGACAGGACCAGATACGCAGTATTTT. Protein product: CASSLTGPDTQYF.

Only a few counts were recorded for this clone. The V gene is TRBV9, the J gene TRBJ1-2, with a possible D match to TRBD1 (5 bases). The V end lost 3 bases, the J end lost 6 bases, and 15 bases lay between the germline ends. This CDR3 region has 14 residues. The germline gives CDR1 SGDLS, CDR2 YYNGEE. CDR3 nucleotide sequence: TGTGCCAGCAGCGCCCACGGGACGCAGAATGGCTACACCTTC. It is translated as CASSAHGTQNGYTF.

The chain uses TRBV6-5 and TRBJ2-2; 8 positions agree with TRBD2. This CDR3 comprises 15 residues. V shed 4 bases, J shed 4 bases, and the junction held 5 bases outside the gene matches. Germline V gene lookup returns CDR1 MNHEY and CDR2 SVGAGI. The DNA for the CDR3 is TGTGCCAGCAGTTCTGCAGCGGGGGTCACCGGGGAGCTGTTTTTT. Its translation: CASSSAAGVTGELFF.

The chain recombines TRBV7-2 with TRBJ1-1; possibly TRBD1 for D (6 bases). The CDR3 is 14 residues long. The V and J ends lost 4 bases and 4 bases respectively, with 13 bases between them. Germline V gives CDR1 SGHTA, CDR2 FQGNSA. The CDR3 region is CASSSNREGTEAFF. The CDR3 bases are TGTGCCAGCAGCTCCAACAGGGAGGGCACTGAAGCTTTCTTT.

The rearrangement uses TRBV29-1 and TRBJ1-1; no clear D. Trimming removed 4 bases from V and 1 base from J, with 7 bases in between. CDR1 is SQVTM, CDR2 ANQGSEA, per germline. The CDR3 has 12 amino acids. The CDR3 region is CSVVRENTEAFF. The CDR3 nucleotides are TGCAGCGTTGTAAGGGAGAACACTGAAGCTTTCTTT.

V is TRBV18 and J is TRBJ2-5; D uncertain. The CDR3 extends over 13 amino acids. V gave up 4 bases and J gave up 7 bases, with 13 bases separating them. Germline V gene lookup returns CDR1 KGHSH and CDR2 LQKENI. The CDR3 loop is CASSLDILGTQYF. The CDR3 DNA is TGTGCCAGCTCACTCGACATACTGGGGACCCAGTACTTC.

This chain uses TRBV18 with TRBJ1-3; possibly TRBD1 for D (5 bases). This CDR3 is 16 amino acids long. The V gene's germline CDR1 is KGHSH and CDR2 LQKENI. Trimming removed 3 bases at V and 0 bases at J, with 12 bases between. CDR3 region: CASSPGTSSSGNTIYF. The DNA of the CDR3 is TGTGCCAGCTCACCGGGGACGTCGAGCTCTGGAAACACCATATATTTT.

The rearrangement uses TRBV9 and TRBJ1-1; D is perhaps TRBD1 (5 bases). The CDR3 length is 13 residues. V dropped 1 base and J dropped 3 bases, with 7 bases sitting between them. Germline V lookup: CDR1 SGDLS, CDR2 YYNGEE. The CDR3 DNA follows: TGTGCCAGCAGCGTACACAGGCACACTGAAGCTTTCTTT. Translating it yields CASSVHRHTEAFF.

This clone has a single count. The CDR3 sequence: CASTEQGWTEAFF. The CDR3 bases are TGTGCCAGCACCGAACAGGGGTGGACTGAAGCTTTCTTT. The genes are TRBV12-3 or TRBV12-4 and TRBJ1-1; 7 bases are shared with TRBD1. The CDR3 has 13 residues. Trimming took 7 bases from V and 5 from J; bases not matched to a gene: 7.

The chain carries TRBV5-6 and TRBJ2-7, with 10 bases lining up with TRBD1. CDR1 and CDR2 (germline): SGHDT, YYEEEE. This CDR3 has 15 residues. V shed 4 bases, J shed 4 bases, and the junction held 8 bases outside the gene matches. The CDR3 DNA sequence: TGTGCCAGCAGCCTCCCGGGACAGGGGTTTTACGAGCAGTACGTC. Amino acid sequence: CASSLPGQGFYEQYV.

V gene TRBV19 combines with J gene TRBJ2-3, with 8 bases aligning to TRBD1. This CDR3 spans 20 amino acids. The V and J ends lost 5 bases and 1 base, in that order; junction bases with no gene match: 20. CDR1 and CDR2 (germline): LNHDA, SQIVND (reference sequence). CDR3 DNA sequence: TGTGCCAGTAGTCCCGCCCTATTCCCCGGACAGGGCGGGGGCACAGATACGCAGTATTTT. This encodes CASSPALFPGQGGGTDTQYF.

The CDR3 region is CSAAYSDEQFF. The CDR3 DNA follows: TGCAGTGCCGCCTATTCCGATGAGCAGTTCTTC. This sequence joins TRBV20-1 and TRBJ2-1; D unresolved. V was cut by 6 bases and J by 8 bases, with 11 bases left in between. The CDR3 extends over 11 amino acids. Germline CDR1 is DFQATT and CDR2 is SNEGSKA (reference sequence).